This T cell receptor (beta chain) was sequenced for a study of T-cell memory formation after mild COVID-19. TCRdb reprocessed the 5' RACE reads with MiXCR, giving one entry per CDR3 protein. The sample lists tens of thousands of distinct CDR3 sequences; about 12% were seen once. This clonotype was recorded many times. V lost 6 bases and J lost 3; bases outside the gene matches: 6. This CDR3 comprises 16 residues. This receptor was obtained from a man aged 18 to 30 who had mild COVID-19 (a few samples of this study predate the infection). Cell type and time point are not known. The chain couples TRBV12-3 or TRBV12-4 to TRBJ2-4, with 12 bases fitting TRBD2. Sequenced material: PBMCs or a T cell subset sorted from them (not recorded which). The DNA for the CDR3 is TGTGCCAGCAGCATAACTAGCGGGGGGTACAAAAACATTCAGTACTTC. As protein: CASSITSGGYKNIQYF.